This T cell receptor beta chain was recovered during a study of CD8 T cells in ankylosing spondylitis. This clonotype was counted a few times. Its antigen is unknown. TCRdb reanalysed the 5' RACE reads using MiXCR and keeps one entry per CDR3 protein. Of over 400,000 distinct CDR3 sequences in the sample, 25% to 30% were seen once. With 4 bases removed from V and 9 bases from J, the gap between germline ends came to 13 bases. Germline V gives CDR1 SQVTM, CDR2 ANQGSEA. This CDR3 has 12 amino acids. Overall study results and limits: Reports say disease-linked clones showed up significantly more in matched ankylosing spondylitis synovial fluid. Past studies reported some motif variants in reactive arthritis synovial fluid and blood. Several highly homologous variants made up a TCR beta motif, and this motif appeared characteristic of ankylosing spondylitis blood.

This rearrangement joins TRBV29-1 to TRBJ2-1, with D possibly TRBD1 on 5 matching bases. The source is a male donor with ankylosing spondylitis. Material for sequencing was blood, either unsorted or a sorted T cell fraction (not recorded which). The CDR3 loop is CSVAIQAVEQFF. The CDR3 coding sequence is TGCAGCGTTGCAATACAGGCGGTTGAGCAGTTCTTC.